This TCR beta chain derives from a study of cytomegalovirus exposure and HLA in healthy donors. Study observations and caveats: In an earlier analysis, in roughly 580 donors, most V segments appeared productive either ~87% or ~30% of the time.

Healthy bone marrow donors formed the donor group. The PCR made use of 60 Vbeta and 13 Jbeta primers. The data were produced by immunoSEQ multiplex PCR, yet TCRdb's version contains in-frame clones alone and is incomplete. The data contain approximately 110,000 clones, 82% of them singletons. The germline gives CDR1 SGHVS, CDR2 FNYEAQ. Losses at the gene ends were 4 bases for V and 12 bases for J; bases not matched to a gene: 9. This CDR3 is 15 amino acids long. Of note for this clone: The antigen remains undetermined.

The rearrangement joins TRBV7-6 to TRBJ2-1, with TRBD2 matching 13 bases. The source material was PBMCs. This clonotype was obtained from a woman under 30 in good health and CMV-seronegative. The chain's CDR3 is CASSYSTSGRIGQFF. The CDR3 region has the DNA TGTGCCAGCAGCTACTCGACTAGCGGGAGGATAGGGCAGTTCTTC.